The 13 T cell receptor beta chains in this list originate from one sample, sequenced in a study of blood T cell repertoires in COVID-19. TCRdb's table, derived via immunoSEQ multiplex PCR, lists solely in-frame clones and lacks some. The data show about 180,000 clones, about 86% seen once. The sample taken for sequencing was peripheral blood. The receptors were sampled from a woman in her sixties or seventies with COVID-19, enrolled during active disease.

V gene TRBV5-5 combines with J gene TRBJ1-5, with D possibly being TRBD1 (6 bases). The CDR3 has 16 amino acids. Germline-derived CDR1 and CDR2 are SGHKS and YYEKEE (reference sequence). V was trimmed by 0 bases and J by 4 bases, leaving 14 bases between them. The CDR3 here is CASSLETGRSNQPQHF. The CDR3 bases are TGTGCCAGCAGCTTGGAGACAGGCCGTTCGAATCAGCCCCAGCATTTT.

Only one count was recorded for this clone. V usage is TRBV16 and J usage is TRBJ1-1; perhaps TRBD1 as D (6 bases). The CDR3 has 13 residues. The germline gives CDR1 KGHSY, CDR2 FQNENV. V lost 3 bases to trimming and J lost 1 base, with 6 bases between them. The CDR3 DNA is TGTGCCAGCAGCCAGACAGGGAACACTGAAGCTTTCTTT. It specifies CASSQTGNTEAFF.

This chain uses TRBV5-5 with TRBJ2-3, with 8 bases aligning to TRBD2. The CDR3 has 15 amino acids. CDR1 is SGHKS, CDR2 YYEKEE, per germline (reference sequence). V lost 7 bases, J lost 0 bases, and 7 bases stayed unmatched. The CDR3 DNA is TGTGCCAGCCACAGACTAGCGCCCAGCACAGATACGCAGTATTTT. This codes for CASHRLAPSTDTQYF.

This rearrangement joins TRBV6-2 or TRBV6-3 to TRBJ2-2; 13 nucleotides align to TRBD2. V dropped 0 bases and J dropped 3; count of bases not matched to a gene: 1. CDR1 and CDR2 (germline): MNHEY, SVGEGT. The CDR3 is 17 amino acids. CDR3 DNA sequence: TGTGCCAGCAGTTACTCGGGACTAGCGGGGTACACCGGGGAGCTGTTTTTT. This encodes CASSYSGLAGYTGELFF.

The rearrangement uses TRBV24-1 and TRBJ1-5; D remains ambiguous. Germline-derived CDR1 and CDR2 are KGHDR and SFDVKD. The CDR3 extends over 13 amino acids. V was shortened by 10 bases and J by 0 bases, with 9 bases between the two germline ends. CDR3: CATSRHSNQPQHF. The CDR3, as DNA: TGTGCCACATCGCGGCATAGCAATCAGCCCCAGCATTTT.

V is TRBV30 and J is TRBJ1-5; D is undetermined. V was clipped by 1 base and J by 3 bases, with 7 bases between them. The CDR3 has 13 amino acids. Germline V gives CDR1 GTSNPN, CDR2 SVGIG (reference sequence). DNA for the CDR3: TGTGCCTGGAGTGCCGGGGACAATCAGCCCCAGCATTTT. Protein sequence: CAWSAGDNQPQHF.

In DNA form, the CDR3 reads TGTGCCAGCAGTGATGTCTCGGGAGTCGGCACCGGGGAGCTGTTTTTT. Its protein is CASSDVSGVGTGELFF. The chain recombines TRBV6-1 with TRBJ2-2, with D possibly matching TRBD2 (6 bases). Germline CDR1 and CDR2: MNHNS and SASEGT. The CDR3 is made up of 16 amino acids. V was pared by 3 bases and J by 4 bases, with 15 bases between.

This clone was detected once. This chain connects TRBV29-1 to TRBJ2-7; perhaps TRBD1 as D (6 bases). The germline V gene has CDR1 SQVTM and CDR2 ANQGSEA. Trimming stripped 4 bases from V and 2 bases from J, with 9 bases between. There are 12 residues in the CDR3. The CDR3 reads CSVGQETYEQYF. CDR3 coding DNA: TGCAGCGTTGGACAGGAAACCTACGAGCAGTACTTC.

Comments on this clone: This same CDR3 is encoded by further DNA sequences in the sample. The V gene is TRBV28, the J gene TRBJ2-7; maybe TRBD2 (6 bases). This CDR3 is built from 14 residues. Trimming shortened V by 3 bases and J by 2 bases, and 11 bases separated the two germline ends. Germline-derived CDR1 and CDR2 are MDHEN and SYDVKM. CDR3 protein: CASSFGGSPYEQYF. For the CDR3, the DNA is TGTGCCAGCAGTTTCGGAGGGAGCCCCTACGAGCAGTACTTC.

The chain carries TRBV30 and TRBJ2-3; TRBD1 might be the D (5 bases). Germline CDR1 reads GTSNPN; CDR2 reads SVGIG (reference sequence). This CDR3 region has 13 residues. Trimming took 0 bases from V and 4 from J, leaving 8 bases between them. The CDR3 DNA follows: TGTGCCTGGAGTGTAGAAGGGGCAGATACGCAGTATTTT. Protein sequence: CAWSVEGADTQYF.

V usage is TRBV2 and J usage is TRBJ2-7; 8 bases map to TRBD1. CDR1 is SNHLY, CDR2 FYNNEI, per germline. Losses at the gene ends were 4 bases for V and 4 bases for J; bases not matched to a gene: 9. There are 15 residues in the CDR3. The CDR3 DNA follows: TGTGCCAGCAGTGGTTGGACAGGGAGTGGATACGAGCAGTACTTC. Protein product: CASSGWTGSGYEQYF.

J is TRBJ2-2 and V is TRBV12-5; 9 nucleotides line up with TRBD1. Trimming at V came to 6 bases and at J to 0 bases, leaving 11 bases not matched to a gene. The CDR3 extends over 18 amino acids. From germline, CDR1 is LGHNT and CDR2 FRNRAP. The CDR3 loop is CASGHDRDRVSNTGELFF. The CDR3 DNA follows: TGTGCTAGTGGCCACGACCGGGACAGGGTCTCGAACACCGGGGAGCTGTTTTTT.

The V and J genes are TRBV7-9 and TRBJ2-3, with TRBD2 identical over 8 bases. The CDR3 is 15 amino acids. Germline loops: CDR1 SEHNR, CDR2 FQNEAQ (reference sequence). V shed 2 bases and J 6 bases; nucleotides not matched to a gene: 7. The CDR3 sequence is CASSLWGREADTQYF. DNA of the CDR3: TGTGCCAGCAGCTTATGGGGGCGGGAGGCCGATACGCAGTATTTT.